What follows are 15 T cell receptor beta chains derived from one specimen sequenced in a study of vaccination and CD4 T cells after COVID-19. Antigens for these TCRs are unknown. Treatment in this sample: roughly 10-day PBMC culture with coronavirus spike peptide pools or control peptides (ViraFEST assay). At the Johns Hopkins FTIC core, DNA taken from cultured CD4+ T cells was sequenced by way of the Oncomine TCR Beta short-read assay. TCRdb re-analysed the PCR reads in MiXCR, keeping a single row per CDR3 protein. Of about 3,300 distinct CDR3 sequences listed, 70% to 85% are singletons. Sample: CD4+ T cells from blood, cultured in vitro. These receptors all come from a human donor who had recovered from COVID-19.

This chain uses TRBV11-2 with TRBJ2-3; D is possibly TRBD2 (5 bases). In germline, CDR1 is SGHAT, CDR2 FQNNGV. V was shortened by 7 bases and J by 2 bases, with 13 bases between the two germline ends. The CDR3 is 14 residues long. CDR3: CASKSGIYTDTQYF. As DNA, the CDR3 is TGTGCCAGCAAGTCCGGGATATACACAGATACGCAGTATTTT. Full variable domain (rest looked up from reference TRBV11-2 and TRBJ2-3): EAGVAQSPRYKIIEKRQSVAFWCNPISGHATLYWYQQILGQGPKLLIQFQNNGVVDDSQLPKDRFSAERLKGVDSTLKIQPAKLEDSAVYLCASKSGIYTDTQYFGPGTRLTVL.

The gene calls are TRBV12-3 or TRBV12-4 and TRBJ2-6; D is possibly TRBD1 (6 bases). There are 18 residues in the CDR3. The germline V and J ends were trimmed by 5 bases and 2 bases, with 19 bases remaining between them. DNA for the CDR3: TGTGCCAGCAGTGGTTCCGGGACACTAGGGGCTGGGGCCAACGTCCTGACTTTC. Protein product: CASSGSGTLGAGANVLTF.

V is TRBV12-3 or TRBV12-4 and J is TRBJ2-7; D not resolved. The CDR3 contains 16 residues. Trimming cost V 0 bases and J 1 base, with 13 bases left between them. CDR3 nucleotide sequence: TGTGCCAGCAGTTTAGCCCCCGTAGGGCAGTCCTACGAGCAGTACTTC. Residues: CASSLAPVGQSYEQYF.

The CDR3 nucleotides are TGTGCCACCAGTGATGGACAGGGGGCATACTACGAGCAGTACTTC. This sequence encodes CATSDGQGAYYEQYF. This chain connects TRBV24-1 to TRBJ2-7, with 11 bases lining up with TRBD1. The CDR3 loop spans 15 amino acids. J was trimmed by 3 bases and V by 3 bases; bases with no gene match: 3. Germline loops: CDR1 KGHDR, CDR2 SFDVKD.

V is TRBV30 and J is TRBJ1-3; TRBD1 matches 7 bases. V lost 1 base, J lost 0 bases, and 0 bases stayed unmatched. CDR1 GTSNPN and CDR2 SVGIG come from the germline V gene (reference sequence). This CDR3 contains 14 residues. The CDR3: CAWSAGGSGNTIYF. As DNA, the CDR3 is TGTGCCTGGAGTGCAGGGGGCTCTGGAAACACCATATATTTT.

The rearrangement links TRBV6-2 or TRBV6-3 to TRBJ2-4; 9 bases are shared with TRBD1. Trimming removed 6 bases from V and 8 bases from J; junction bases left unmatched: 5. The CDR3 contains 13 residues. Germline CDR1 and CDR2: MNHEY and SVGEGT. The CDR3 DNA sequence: TGTGCCAGCAGGATGACAGGGGGGGACATTCAGTACTTC. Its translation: CASRMTGGDIQYF.

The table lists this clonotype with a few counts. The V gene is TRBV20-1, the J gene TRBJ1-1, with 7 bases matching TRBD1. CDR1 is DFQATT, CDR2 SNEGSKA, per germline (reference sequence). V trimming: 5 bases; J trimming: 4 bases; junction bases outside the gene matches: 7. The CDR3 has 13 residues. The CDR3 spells CSAPLQGSTEAFF. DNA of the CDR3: TGCAGTGCTCCCTTACAGGGGTCCACTGAAGCTTTCTTT.

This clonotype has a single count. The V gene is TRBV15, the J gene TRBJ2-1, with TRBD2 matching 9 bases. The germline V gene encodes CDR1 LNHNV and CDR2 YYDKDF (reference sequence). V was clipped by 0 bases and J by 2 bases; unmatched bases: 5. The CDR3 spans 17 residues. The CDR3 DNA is TGTGCCACCAGCAGAGAGGCTAGCGGGGCGACCTACAATGAGCAGTTCTTC. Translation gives CATSREASGATYNEQFF. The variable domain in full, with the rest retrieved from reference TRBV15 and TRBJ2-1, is DAMVIQNPRYQVTQFGKPVTLSCSQTLNHNVMYWYQQKSSQAPKLLFHYYDKDFNNEADTPDNFQSRRPNTSFCFLDIRSPGLGDTAMYLCATSREASGATYNEQFFGPGTRLTVL.

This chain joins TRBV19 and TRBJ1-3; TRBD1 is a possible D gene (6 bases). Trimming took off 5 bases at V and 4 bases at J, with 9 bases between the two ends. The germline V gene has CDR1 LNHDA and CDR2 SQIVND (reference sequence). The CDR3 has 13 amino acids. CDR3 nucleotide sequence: TGTGCCAGTAGTGTCGGACAGGGAAACACCATATATTTT. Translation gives CASSVGQGNTIYF.

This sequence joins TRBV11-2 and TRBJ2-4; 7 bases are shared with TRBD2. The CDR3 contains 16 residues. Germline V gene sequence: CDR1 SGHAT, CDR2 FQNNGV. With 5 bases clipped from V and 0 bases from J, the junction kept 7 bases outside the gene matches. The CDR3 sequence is CASSRGEYLAKNIQYF. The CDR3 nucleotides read TGTGCCAGCAGCCGGGGGGAGTACCTAGCCAAAAACATTCAGTACTTC.

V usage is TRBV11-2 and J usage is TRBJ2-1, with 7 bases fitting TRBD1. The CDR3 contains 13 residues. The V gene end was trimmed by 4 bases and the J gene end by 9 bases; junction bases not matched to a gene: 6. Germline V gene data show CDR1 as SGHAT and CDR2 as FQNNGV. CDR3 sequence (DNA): TGTGCCAGCAGCTCGGACAGGACAGGTGAGCAGTTCTTC. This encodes CASSSDRTGEQFF.

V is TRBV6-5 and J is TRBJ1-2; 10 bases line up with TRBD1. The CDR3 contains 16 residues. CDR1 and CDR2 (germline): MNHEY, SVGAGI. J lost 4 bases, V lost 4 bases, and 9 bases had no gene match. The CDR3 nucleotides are TGTGCCAGCAGTTCTGTCATTGGGACAGGGGTCTATGGCTACACCTTC. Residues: CASSSVIGTGVYGYTF.

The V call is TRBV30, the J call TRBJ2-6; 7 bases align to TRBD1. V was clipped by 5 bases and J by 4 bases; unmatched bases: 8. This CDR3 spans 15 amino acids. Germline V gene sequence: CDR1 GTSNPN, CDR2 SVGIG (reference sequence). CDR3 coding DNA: TGTGCCTGGGCCGACAGGGACCTCGGGGCCAACGTCCTGACTTTC. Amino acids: CAWADRDLGANVLTF.

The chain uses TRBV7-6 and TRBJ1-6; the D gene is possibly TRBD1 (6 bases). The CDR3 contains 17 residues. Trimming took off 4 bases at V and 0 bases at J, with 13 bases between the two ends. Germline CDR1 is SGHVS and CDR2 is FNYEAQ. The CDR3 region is CASSSGAHNSYNSPLHF. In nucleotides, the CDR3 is TGTGCCAGCAGCTCGGGGGCCCATAACTCCTATAATTCACCCCTCCACTTT. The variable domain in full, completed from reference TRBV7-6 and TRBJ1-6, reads GAGVSQSPRYKVTKRGQDVALRCDPISGHVSLYWYRQALGQGPEFLTYFNYEAQQDKSGLPNDRFSAERPEGSISTLTIQRTEQRDSAMYRCASSSGAHNSYNSPLHFGNGTRLTVT.

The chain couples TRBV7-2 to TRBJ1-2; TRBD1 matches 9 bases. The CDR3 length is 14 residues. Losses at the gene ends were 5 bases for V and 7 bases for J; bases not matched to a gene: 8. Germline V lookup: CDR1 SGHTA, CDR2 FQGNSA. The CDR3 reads CASSRGTGTLGYTF. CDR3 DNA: TGTGCCAGCAGCCGCGGGACAGGGACCCTTGGCTACACCTTC.